A selection of T cell receptor beta chains follows, all from one sample in a study of monozygotic twins with inflammatory bowel disease. With the 5' RACE reads reprocessed, TCRdb shows one record per CDR3 protein and no DNA. The sample's table shows 200,000 to 250,000 distinct CDR3 sequences. The sequencing sample was made of blood. The receptor set was obtained from a human donor with ulcerative colitis or Crohn's disease, or a healthy co-twin of an affected twin (not recorded which). Each CDR3 is given with its conserved first and last residue. Fields, in order: clone size, J gene, V gene, CDR3 protein. Expanded clones get a size class; other rows say once, few or many, or leave the size out.

clone size: .
J gene: TRBJ2-5
V gene: TRBV20-1
CDR3 protein: CSARRDIETQYF

clone size: .
J gene: TRBJ2-1
V gene: TRBV4-1
CDR3 protein: CASSQVGGKVEQFF

clone size: .
J gene: TRBJ1-1
V gene: TRBV20-1
CDR3 protein: CSARDGQGGTEAFF

clone size: .
J gene: TRBJ1-5
V gene: TRBV19
CDR3 protein: CASSFRQVSQPQHF

clone size: .
J gene: TRBJ2-3
V gene: TRBV4-3
CDR3 protein: CASSQVPSGSGTDTQYF

clone size: .
J gene: TRBJ1-1
V gene: TRBV19
CDR3 protein: CASSQEGGHTEAFF

clone size: .
J gene: TRBJ1-4
V gene: TRBV29-1
CDR3 protein: CSVEGQGNEKLFF

clone size: .
J gene: TRBJ1-6
V gene: TRBV2
CDR3 protein: CASNRLNSPLHF

clone size: .
J gene: TRBJ1-4
V gene: TRBV20-1
CDR3 protein: CSARAAVRTAINEKLFF

clone size: .
J gene: TRBJ1-1
V gene: TRBV10-3
CDR3 protein: CAISVGGPNTEAFF

clone size: .
J gene: TRBJ2-7
V gene: TRBV7-2
CDR3 protein: CASSLREGFEQYF

clone size: .
J gene: TRBJ1-3
V gene: TRBV29-1
CDR3 protein: CSARGSGNTIYF

clone size: .
J gene: TRBJ1-2
V gene: TRBV12-3/TRBV12-4
CDR3 protein: CASSFDSYGYTF

clone size: .
J gene: TRBJ2-2
V gene: TRBV7-2
CDR3 protein: CASSWDRAGTGELFF

clone size: .
J gene: TRBJ2-1
V gene: TRBV12-3/TRBV12-4
CDR3 protein: CASSLRASWPNEQFF

clone size: .
J gene: TRBJ2-7
V gene: TRBV5-1
CDR3 protein: CASSLSLASYEQYF

clone size: .
J gene: TRBJ2-2
V gene: TRBV7-2
CDR3 protein: CASSLGDRVVSGELFF

clone size: .
J gene: TRBJ2-7
V gene: TRBV6-2/TRBV6-3
CDR3 protein: CASSRLTGAYEQYF

clone size: .
J gene: TRBJ2-2
V gene: TRBV9
CDR3 protein: CASSAAVGGAGELFF

clone size: medium-sized
J gene: TRBJ2-3
V gene: TRBV19
CDR3 protein: CASTNLGSTQYF

clone size: .
J gene: TRBJ2-5
V gene: TRBV20-1
CDR3 protein: CSASLPGQQETQYF

clone size: .
J gene: TRBJ2-5
V gene: TRBV5-1
CDR3 protein: CASSLVGPRGETQYF

clone size: .
J gene: TRBJ2-1
V gene: TRBV2
CDR3 protein: CASSPTGREQFF

clone size: .
J gene: TRBJ1-2
V gene: TRBV5-1
CDR3 protein: CASSLSGSYGYTF

clone size: .
J gene: TRBJ1-5
V gene: TRBV5-1
CDR3 protein: CASSHLAPPPGRGNQPQHF

clone size: .
J gene: TRBJ2-5
V gene: TRBV5-1
CDR3 protein: CASSPGLAGLQETQYF

clone size: .
J gene: TRBJ2-3
V gene: TRBV6-1
CDR3 protein: CASRDAGKVNTQYF

clone size: .
J gene: TRBJ1-5
V gene: TRBV6-6
CDR3 protein: CASIQGGNQPQHF

clone size: .
J gene: TRBJ2-1
V gene: TRBV7-3
CDR3 protein: CASSLSVREGLYEQFF

clone size: .
J gene: TRBJ1-6
V gene: TRBV3-1
CDR3 protein: CASSPDRISPLHF

clone size: .
J gene: TRBJ2-5
V gene: TRBV29-1
CDR3 protein: CSVEKGSETQYF

clone size: .
J gene: TRBJ2-1
V gene: TRBV7-9
CDR3 protein: CASSLGTGGSYNEQFF

clone size: .
J gene: TRBJ2-3
V gene: TRBV5-1
CDR3 protein: CASNQGGSTDTQYF

clone size: .
J gene: TRBJ1-1
V gene: TRBV5-1
CDR3 protein: CASSLERGETEAFF

clone size: .
J gene: TRBJ1-3
V gene: TRBV6-5
CDR3 protein: CASSSDILSGNTIYF

clone size: .
J gene: TRBJ2-7
V gene: TRBV12-3/TRBV12-4
CDR3 protein: CASSFEQGPYEQYF

clone size: .
J gene: TRBJ2-7
V gene: TRBV5-4
CDR3 protein: CASSLNRMDEQYF

clone size: .
J gene: TRBJ2-7
V gene: TRBV6-2/TRBV6-3
CDR3 protein: CASSYEAGLWEQYF

clone size: .
J gene: TRBJ2-2
V gene: TRBV28
CDR3 protein: CASSRLAGVNTGELFF

clone size: .
J gene: TRBJ1-1
V gene: TRBV7-3
CDR3 protein: CASSSRQGTTEAFF

clone size: .
J gene: TRBJ2-3
V gene: TRBV23-1
CDR3 protein: CASSQVLPQRTDTQYF

clone size: .
J gene: TRBJ1-1
V gene: TRBV3-1
CDR3 protein: CASSQEIGGGLDTEAFF